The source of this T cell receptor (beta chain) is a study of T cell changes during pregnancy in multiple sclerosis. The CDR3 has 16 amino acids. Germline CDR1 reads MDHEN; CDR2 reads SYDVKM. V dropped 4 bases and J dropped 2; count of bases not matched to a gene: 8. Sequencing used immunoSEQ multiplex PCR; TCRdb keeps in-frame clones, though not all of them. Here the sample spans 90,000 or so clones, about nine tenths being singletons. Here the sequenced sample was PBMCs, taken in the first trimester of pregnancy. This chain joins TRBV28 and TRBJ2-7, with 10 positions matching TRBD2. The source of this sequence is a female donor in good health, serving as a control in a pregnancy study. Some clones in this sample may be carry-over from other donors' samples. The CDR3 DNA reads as TGTGCCAGCAGTTCTAGCGGGGGCCCTACTACCTACGAGCAGTACTTC. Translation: CASSSSGGPTTYEQYF.